Listed here are 15 T cell receptor beta chains from one sample, sequenced in a study of blood T cell repertoires in COVID-19. The assay was immunoSEQ multiplex PCR, and TCRdb's table has in-frame clones only and misses some. The sample consists of 48,000 or so clones, around 90% of them appearing once. The sequenced sample consisted of peripheral blood. These receptors all come from a human donor in a cohort sampled during active COVID-19.

This clone was found once. This chain joins TRBV28 and TRBJ1-3; TRBD1 might be the D (5 bases). The CDR3 consists of 14 residues. V was pared by 5 bases and J by 3 bases, with 11 bases between. Germline CDR1 MDHEN, CDR2 SYDVKM. CDR3 sequence reads: CASSSQGVGNTIYF. DNA of the CDR3: TGTGCCAGCAGTAGTCAGGGCGTTGGAAACACCATATATTTT.

This chain uses TRBV7-2 with TRBJ1-6; 7 bases fit TRBD1. CDR1 and CDR2 from the germline V gene are SGHTA and FQGNSA. There are 15 residues in the CDR3. V was pared by 5 bases and J by 5 bases, with 6 bases of the junction left unmatched. CDR3 in DNA: TGTGCCAGCAGCGAAGACAGGGCGAATAATTCACCCCTCCACTTT. The encoded protein is CASSEDRANNSPLHF.

Written as DNA, the CDR3 is TGTGCCAGCAGCCCTGGGGCCGGGACAGCGACAATTACTTATGGCTACACCTTC. Its protein is CASSPGAGTATITYGYTF. J is TRBJ1-2 and V is TRBV3-1 (or the pseudogene TRBV3-2); TRBD1 agrees at 7 bases. V was pared by 4 bases and J by 5 bases, with 19 bases of the junction left unmatched. The CDR3 spans 18 residues. Germline V gene sequence: CDR1 LGHDT, CDR2 YNNKEL (reference sequence).

This clone has a single count. The rearrangement uses TRBV18 and TRBJ2-5, with 10 bases identical to TRBD2. Trimming took 3 bases from V and 5 from J; bases not matched to a gene: 3. The CDR3 is 14 residues long. Germline V CDR1 and CDR2: KGHSH, LQKENI. The CDR3: CASSPASGSETQYF. CDR3 DNA: TGTGCCAGCTCACCGGCTAGCGGGAGTGAGACCCAGTACTTC. The full variable domain, with the rest looked up from reference TRBV18 and TRBJ2-5, is NAGVMQNPRHLVRRRGQEARLRCSPMKGHSHVYWYRQLPEEGLKFMVYLQKENIIDESGMPKERFSAEFPKEGPSILRIQQVVRGDSAAYFCASSPASGSETQYFGPGTRLLVL.

A single count supports this clone. The V gene is TRBV11-2, the J gene TRBJ2-1; a weak D match, TRBD1 (5 bases). This CDR3 contains 17 residues. The germline gives CDR1 SGHAT, CDR2 FQNNGV. V lost 2 bases and J 5 bases, leaving 19 bases between the germline ends. As DNA, the CDR3 is TGTGCCAGCAGCTTACGACGTCAGGGTCTACCACACAATGAGCAGTTCTTC. It yields the protein CASSLRRQGLPHNEQFF.

This chain uses TRBV5-1 with TRBJ2-3; 7 positions agree with TRBD2. Unmatched junction bases numbered 9, after V lost 0 bases and J lost 5 bases. Germline assignment: CDR1 SGHRS and CDR2 YFSETQ. The CDR3 totals 16 residues. The CDR3 here is CASSLERREFGDTQYF. DNA of the CDR3: TGCGCCAGCAGCTTGGAGAGGCGGGAGTTTGGAGATACGCAGTATTTT.

CDR3 residues: CASSSKGALSEKLFF. As DNA, the CDR3 is TGTGCCAGCTCATCCAAGGGGGCGCTTAGTGAAAAACTGTTTTTT. This chain uses TRBV18 with TRBJ1-4; 7 bases map to TRBD1. The CDR3 length is 15 residues. The germline CDR1 and CDR2 sequences are KGHSH and LQKENI. Trimming at V came to 5 bases and at J to 7 bases, leaving 10 bases not matched to a gene.

The V gene is TRBV19, the J gene TRBJ1-5; D uncertain. Trimming shortened V by 0 bases and J by 4 bases, and 7 bases separated the two germline ends. Germline lookup yields CDR1 LNHDA and CDR2 SQIVND (reference sequence). This CDR3 comprises 14 residues. The CDR3 DNA sequence: TGTGCCAGTAGTATAGAGTCAGGTAATCAGCCCCAGCATTTT. It specifies CASSIESGNQPQHF.

V gene TRBV5-4 combines with J gene TRBJ1-1; D is ambiguous. This CDR3 is built from 13 residues. V lost 1 base to trimming and J lost 0 bases, with 4 bases between them. Germline V gene sequence: CDR1 SGHNT, CDR2 YYREEE (reference sequence). CDR3: CASSLPLNTEAFF. DNA for the CDR3: TGTGCCAGCAGCTTGCCGTTGAACACTGAAGCTTTCTTT.

This chain connects TRBV29-1 to TRBJ1-1; maybe TRBD1 (5 bases). The V end lost 0 bases, the J end lost 1 base, and 12 bases lay between the germline ends. This CDR3 comprises 15 residues. Germline V gene data show CDR1 as SQVTM and CDR2 as ANQGSEA. CDR3 coding DNA: TGCAGCGTTGAAGAAGGAGGAGGGGAGAACACTGAAGCTTTCTTT. It is translated as CSVEEGGGENTEAFF. The full variable domain, with the rest looked up from reference TRBV29-1 and TRBJ1-1, is SAVISQKPSRDICQRGTSLTIQCQVDSQVTMMFWYRQQPGQSLTLIATANQGSEATYESGFVIDKFPISRPNLTFSTLTVSNMSPEDSSIYLCSVEEGGGENTEAFFGQGTRLTVV.

The V call is TRBV11-2, the J call TRBJ1-2; D gene uncertain. The germline V gene encodes CDR1 SGHAT and CDR2 FQNNGV. This CDR3 has 13 amino acids. With 4 bases removed from V and 8 bases from J, the gap between germline ends came to 14 bases. CDR3 sequence (DNA): TGTGCCAGCAGCTATTTACTGACTGACGGCTACACCTTC. Translated, it gives CASSYLLTDGYTF.

The rearrangement joins TRBV7-9 to TRBJ2-5; unclear D gene. There are 13 residues in the CDR3. The germline V gene encodes CDR1 SEHNR and CDR2 FQNEAQ (reference sequence). V was trimmed by 1 base and J by 4 bases, leaving 7 bases between them. CDR3 in amino acids: CASSLVSRETQYF. The CDR3 coding sequence is TGTGCCAGCAGCTTAGTTTCGAGAGAGACCCAGTACTTC.

The V gene is TRBV10-2, the J gene TRBJ1-5; 7 bases align to TRBD1. Germline lookup yields CDR1 WSHSY and CDR2 SAAADI. The CDR3 loop spans 15 amino acids. The J segment lost 5 bases and the V segment lost 5 bases, leaving 9 bases of the junction unmatched. CDR3 coding DNA: TGCGCCAGCAGTCCCGACAGGGCGGCTCATCAGCCCCAGCATTTT. Its protein is CASSPDRAAHQPQHF.

This chain connects TRBV6-5 to TRBJ2-5; maybe TRBD2 (6 bases). The V gene's germline CDR1 is MNHEY and CDR2 SVGAGI. Trimming pared 7 bases from V and 2 bases from J, leaving 17 bases between. CDR3 length equals 15 residues. The CDR3 region has the DNA TGTGCCAGCACCGAGCAGGGCGGGGTACAAGAGACCCAGTACTTC. It translates to CASTEQGGVQETQYF.

This chain connects TRBV30 to TRBJ1-3, with D possibly TRBD1 on 5 matching bases. Germline assignment: CDR1 GTSNPN and CDR2 SVGIG (reference sequence). The V gene lost 5 bases and the J gene lost 1 base, with 9 bases spanning the gap. The CDR3 sequence is 13 residues long. The chain's CDR3 is CAWAQGSGNTIYF. CDR3 bases: TGTGCCTGGGCGCAGGGTTCTGGAAACACCATATATTTT.